The clone carrying this T cell receptor beta chain has only one observation. Its antigen is currently unknown. Here immunoSEQ multiplex PCR was the method, and the copy in TCRdb shows in-frame clones only, minus some. Seen here are approximately 20,000 clones, over 80% observed once, and the top ten hold 0.25% to 0.35%. The sample is drawn from a study of untreated major depressive disorder. General study points: All top five TRBV05-01 clones per subject were private clones.

Blood, about 30 ml, was drawn into EDTA tubes. The germline gives CDR1 KGHSH, CDR2 LQKENI. The V and J ends lost 4 bases and 1 base respectively, with 8 bases between them. This CDR3 region has 14 residues. The material sequenced was CD4+ T cells from PBMCs. The chain recombines TRBV18 with TRBJ1-3, with D unresolved. The source of this sequence is a young man in good health. In DNA, the CDR3 is TGTGCCAGCTCACAGGATCCGTCTGGAAACACCATATATTTT. It codes for CASSQDPSGNTIYF.